The clone carrying this TCR beta chain was seen only a few times. Its antigen is still unknown. MiXCR, applied by TCRdb to the 5' RACE reads, yields one record per CDR3 protein. The sample has over 60,000 distinct CDR3 sequences, around 14% seen once. This record belongs to a study of early T cells in non-severe SARS-CoV-2 infection. Broader study findings: VDJdb matching skewed toward anti-spike CD8 responses, missing private and CD4 specificities.

Sequenced input: whole blood. The clonotype comes from an adult who was a healthcare worker with PCR-confirmed SARS-CoV-2 infection or an uninfected control (not recorded which).

The CDR3 is CASSLLRGPGNEQFF. CDR3 sequence (DNA): TGTGCCAGCAGCTTATTACGGGGGCCGGGGAATGAGCAGTTCTTC. The J gene is TRBJ2-1, the V gene TRBV7-7; D possibly matches TRBD1 or TRBD2 (6 bases each). Germline assignment: CDR1 SSHAT and CDR2 FNYEAQ (reference sequence). Trimming shortened V by 2 bases and J by 7 bases, and 15 bases separated the two germline ends. This CDR3 region has 15 residues.